These T cell receptor beta chains were read from a single sample in a study of shared clonotypes between healthy human individuals. Using immunoSEQ multiplex PCR, the repertoire was profiled, and TCRdb retains in-frame clones only, with some absent. The sample shows fewer than 500,000 clones, over 60% of them seen only once. Material: PBMCs. The receptors come from a woman aged 35 to 49 in good health. Some clones in this sample may be carry-over from other donors' samples. CDR3s include the opening cysteine and the closing phenylalanine or tryptophan. A D gene is named only where the DNA matches it firmly. Some rows have no size entry. The others give once, few or many, or a class for an expanded clone.

TRBJ1-3 | . | . | TRBV5-1 | 16 | CASSFYSPSSGNTIYF | TGCGCCAGCAGCTTTTACAGCCCGAGCTCTGGAAACACCATATATTTT
TRBJ2-7 | . | . | TRBV29-1 | 13 | CSVARDWSYEQYF | TGCAGCGTCGCCCGGGACTGGTCCTACGAGCAGTACTTC
TRBJ2-3 | . | . | TRBV15 | 14 | CATSRRQSTDTQYF | TGTGCCACCAGCAGACGACAGAGCACAGATACGCAGTATTTT
TRBJ2-1 | TRBD2 | . | TRBV10-3 | 18 | CAISESWASGTGPGEQFF | TGTGCCATCAGTGAGTCGTGGGCTAGCGGGACTGGTCCTGGTGAGCAGTTCTTC
TRBJ2-2 | . | . | TRBV6-1 | 11 | CASRTPRELFF | TGTGCCAGCAGGACACCGCGGGAGCTGTTTTTT
TRBJ2-1 | TRBD2 | . | TRBV18 | 16 | CASSYGLAGGRDEQFF | TGTGCCAGCTCTTACGGACTAGCGGGAGGCAGGGATGAGCAGTTCTTC
TRBJ1-4 | . | few | TRBV18 | 15 | CASSPSGGRNEKLFF | TGTGCCAGCTCACCAAGTGGAGGGAGAAATGAAAAACTGTTTTTT
TRBJ2-3 | TRBD1 | . | TRBV7-2 | 18 | CASSFPVTGGAFADTQYF | TGTGCCAGCAGCTTCCCTGTGACAGGGGGCGCATTTGCAGATACGCAGTATTTT
TRBJ1-2 | . | . | TRBV28 | 15 | CASSLGGERAFGYTF | TGTGCCAGCAGTTTAGGGGGGGAAAGGGCCTTTGGCTACACCTTC
TRBJ1-4 | . | . | TRBV5-1 | 18 | CASSPVGGLKRTNEKLFF | TGCGCCAGCAGCCCCGTTGGGGGGTTGAAGCGGACTAATGAAAAACTGTTTTTT
TRBJ2-5 | . | once | TRBV18 | 13 | CASSPGQGETQYF | TGTGCCAGCTCACCAGGGCAGGGGGAGACCCAGTACTTC
TRBJ2-1 | TRBD2 | . | TRBV18 | 20 | CASSLPGLAGARFSYNEQFF | TGTGCCAGCTCACTCCCGGGACTAGCGGGAGCCCGTTTCTCCTACAATGAGCAGTTCTTC
TRBJ1-1 | TRBD1 | many | TRBV6-1 | 15 | CASSETTGGGAEAFF | TGTGCCAGCAGTGAGACGACAGGGGGCGGCGCTGAAGCTTTCTTT
TRBJ2-2 | . | . | TRBV29-1 | 14 | CSVEEGVRTGELFF | TGCAGCGTTGAAGAGGGAGTAAGAACCGGGGAGCTGTTTTTT
TRBJ1-2 | TRBD1 | . | TRBV18 | 17 | CASSPYSAGGLNYGYTF | TGTGCCAGCTCACCATATTCGGCAGGGGGCCTTAACTATGGCTACACCTTC
TRBJ1-1 | TRBD1 | . | TRBV19 | 15 | CASSIKTGESAEAFF | TGTGCCAGTAGTATTAAGACAGGGGAGAGCGCTGAAGCTTTCTTT
TRBJ1-4 | . | . | TRBV5-1 | 14 | CASSRTADNEKLFF | TGCGCCAGCAGCAGGACAGCGGATAATGAAAAACTGTTTTTT
TRBJ2-5 | . | . | TRBV18 | 14 | CASSPPSGVQTQYF | TGTGCCAGCTCACCACCGTCAGGGGTACAGACCCAGTACTTC
TRBJ2-6 | . | . | TRBV4-2 | 16 | CASSQDESSGANVLTF | TGTGCCAGCAGCCAAGATGAGTCTTCTGGGGCCAACGTCCTGACTTTC
TRBJ1-4 | . | . | TRBV18 | 15 | CASSPMGGLDEKLFF | TGTGCCAGCTCACCAATGGGGGGGTTGGATGAAAAACTGTTTTTT
TRBJ1-1 | . | . | TRBV11-3 | 13 | CASSFGENTEAFF | TGTGCCAGCAGCTTCGGGGAGAACACTGAAGCTTTCTTT
TRBJ2-2 | . | . | TRBV27 | 14 | CASSLVEGMRELFF | TGTGCCAGCAGTTTGGTCGAGGGGATGAGGGAGCTGTTTTTT
TRBJ2-1 | . | . | TRBV18 | 13 | CASSPTSYNEQFF | TGTGCCAGCTCACCAACTTCGTACAATGAGCAGTTCTTC
TRBJ1-1 | . | many | TRBV7-6 | 14 | CASSPLGMNTEAFF | TGTGCCAGCAGCCCCCTGGGCATGAACACTGAAGCTTTCTTT
TRBJ2-7 | TRBD2 | . | TRBV9 | 15 | CASSVESGSSYEQYF | TGTGCCAGCAGCGTAGAAAGCGGGAGCTCCTACGAGCAGTACTTC
TRBJ2-4 | . | . | TRBV11-2 | 13 | CASSLVGVNIQYF | TGTGCCAGCAGCTTAGTAGGGGTGAACATTCAGTACTTC
TRBJ2-7 | . | . | TRBV2 | 13 | CASSEELSSPRPF | TGTGCCAGCAGTGAGGAATTATCTTCGCCACGTCCCTTC
TRBJ2-1 | TRBD2 | many | TRBV10-3 | 14 | CAIRTSGIYNEQFF | TGTGCCATCAGGACTAGCGGGATATACAATGAGCAGTTCTTC
TRBJ1-2 | . | . | TRBV18 | 15 | CASSPQYEASYGYTF | TGTGCCAGCTCACCACAATATGAGGCGAGCTATGGCTACACCTTC
TRBJ2-1 | . | . | TRBV28 | 15 | CASSFGRVSYNEQFF | TGTGCCAGCAGTTTTGGAAGAGTCTCCTACAATGAGCAGTTCTTC
TRBJ2-1 | TRBD1 | . | TRBV7-3 | 12 | CASSTDREEQFF | TGTGCCAGCAGCACAGACAGGGAAGAGCAGTTCTTC
TRBJ2-5 | TRBD2 | . | TRBV9 | 16 | CASSPHAGTSVETQYF | TGTGCCAGCAGCCCTCACGCCGGGACTAGCGTAGAGACCCAGTACTTC
TRBJ1-5 | . | medium-sized | TRBV2 | 15 | CASSEGGFSNQPQHF | TGTGCCAGCAGTGAAGGGGGATTTAGCAATCAGCCCCAGCATTTT
TRBJ2-3 | TRBD2 | . | TRBV5-4 | 14 | CASSGGVSTDTQYF | TGTGCCAGCAGCGGGGGGGTTAGCACAGATACGCAGTATTTT
TRBJ1-2 | TRBD1 | . | TRBV27 | 15 | CASSLGQGWSYGYTF | TGTGCCAGCAGTTTAGGACAGGGATGGAGCTATGGCTACACCTTC
TRBJ2-3 | . | . | TRBV18 | 15 | CASSPNSARTDTQYF | TGTGCCAGCTCACCAAACAGCGCGCGCACAGATACGCAGTATTTT
TRBJ1-3 | . | . | TRBV28 | 15 | CASSFTGNSGNTIYF | TGTGCCAGCAGTTTCACAGGAAACTCTGGAAACACCATATATTTT